This T cell receptor (beta chain) stems from a study of monozygotic twins with inflammatory bowel disease. A note on this clonotype: What it binds is unknown.

Study-wide points: Between concordant and discordant twins, repertoire similarity failed to differ, a result that limited power may explain. Compared with healthy twins, IBD patients shared fewer clonotypes with others, especially with disease activity. The co-twins with IBD showed lower TCRbeta diversity (inverse Simpson) than their healthy siblings.

Per germline, CDR1 SGHRS and CDR2 YFSETQ. This CDR3 is 18 amino acids long. Through template switching, UMIs that included a 6-nucleotide sample barcode were added. TCRdb re-called the 5' RACE reads and shows each CDR3 protein once, DNA omitted. The sample's table shows 300,000 to 350,000 distinct CDR3 sequences. The V and J genes are TRBV5-1 and TRBJ2-1; TCRdb gives TRBD2 as the D gene, but with no DNA this cannot be confirmed. This clonotype was obtained from a human donor with ulcerative colitis or Crohn's disease, or a healthy co-twin of an affected twin (not recorded which). Material: blood. The CDR3 loop is CASSLGLAGGKSYNEQFF.